Below, one T cell receptor beta chain is given with its context. This sample is drawn from a study of T cells in tuberculosis. V lost 4 bases and J lost 8, with 14 bases in between. The CDR3 sequence is 13 residues long. CDR1 and CDR2 (germline): MNHNS, SASEGT. The table came from immunoSEQ multiplex PCR; TCRdb's copy has only in-frame clones and leaves some out. The table lists roughly 35,000 clones, over 90% of them singletons. The rearrangement uses TRBV6-1 and TRBJ1-2; D gene unclear. The source of this sequence is a donor between 10 and 29 years old with latent tuberculosis or without tuberculosis infection. The specimen was PBMCs. The CDR3 bases are TGTGCCAGCAGTGGGACTGGAGGAAGGGGCTACACCTTC. Its protein is CASSGTGGRGYTF.